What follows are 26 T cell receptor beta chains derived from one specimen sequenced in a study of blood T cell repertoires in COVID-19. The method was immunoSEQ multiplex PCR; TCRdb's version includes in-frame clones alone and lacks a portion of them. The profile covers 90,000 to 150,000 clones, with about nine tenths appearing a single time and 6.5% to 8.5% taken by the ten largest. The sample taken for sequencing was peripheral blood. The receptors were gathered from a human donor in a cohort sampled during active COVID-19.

The CDR3 DNA is TGTGCCACCAGTGAGTCCCCGGGACAGGGCCCACAGCCCCAGCATTTT. Protein product: CATSESPGQGPQPQHF. The rearrangement links TRBV24-1 to TRBJ1-5, with 9 bases matching TRBD1. Germline V gene lookup returns CDR1 KGHDR and CDR2 SFDVKD. Trimming at V came to 4 bases and at J to 7 bases, leaving 10 bases not matched to a gene. The CDR3 extends over 16 amino acids.

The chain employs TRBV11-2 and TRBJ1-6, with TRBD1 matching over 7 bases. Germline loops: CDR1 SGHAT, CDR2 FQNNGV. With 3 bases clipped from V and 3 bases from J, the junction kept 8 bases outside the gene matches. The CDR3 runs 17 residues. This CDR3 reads CASSFRQGLFYNSPLHF. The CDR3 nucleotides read TGTGCCAGCAGCTTCCGACAGGGCCTATTCTATAATTCACCCCTCCACTTT.

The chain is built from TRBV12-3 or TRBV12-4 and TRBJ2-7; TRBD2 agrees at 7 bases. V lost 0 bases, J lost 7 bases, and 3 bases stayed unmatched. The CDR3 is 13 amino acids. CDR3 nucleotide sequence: TGTGCCAGCAGTTTAGCTACAGCGGGGGAGCAGTACTTC. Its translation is CASSLATAGEQYF.

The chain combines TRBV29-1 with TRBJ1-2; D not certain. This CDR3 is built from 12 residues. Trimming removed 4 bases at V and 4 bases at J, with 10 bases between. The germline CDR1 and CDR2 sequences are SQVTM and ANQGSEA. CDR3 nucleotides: TGCAGCGTTGGGCACAGCACCTATGGCTACACCTTC. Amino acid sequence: CSVGHSTYGYTF.

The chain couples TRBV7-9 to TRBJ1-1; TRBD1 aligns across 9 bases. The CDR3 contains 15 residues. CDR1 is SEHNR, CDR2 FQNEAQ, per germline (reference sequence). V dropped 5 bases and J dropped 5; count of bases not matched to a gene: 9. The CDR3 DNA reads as TGTGCCAGCAGCCCCCCCGGGACAGGGAGAACTGAAGCTTTCTTT. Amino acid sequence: CASSPPGTGRTEAFF.

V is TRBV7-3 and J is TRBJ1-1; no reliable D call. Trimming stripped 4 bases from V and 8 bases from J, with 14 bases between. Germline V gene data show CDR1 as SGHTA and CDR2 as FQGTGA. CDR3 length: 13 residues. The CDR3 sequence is CASSSIRSGEAFF. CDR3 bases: TGTGCCAGCAGCTCCATCCGGAGCGGCGAAGCTTTCTTT.

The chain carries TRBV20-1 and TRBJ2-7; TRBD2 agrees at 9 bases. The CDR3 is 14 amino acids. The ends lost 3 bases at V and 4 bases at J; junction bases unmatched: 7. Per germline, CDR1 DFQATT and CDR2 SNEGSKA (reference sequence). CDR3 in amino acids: CSASSSGGTYEQYF. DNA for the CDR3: TGCAGTGCTAGTTCCAGCGGGGGGACGTACGAGCAGTACTTC.

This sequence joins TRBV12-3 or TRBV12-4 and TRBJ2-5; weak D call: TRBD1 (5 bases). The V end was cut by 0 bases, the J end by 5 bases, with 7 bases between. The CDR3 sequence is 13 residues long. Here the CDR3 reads CASSLARVETQYF. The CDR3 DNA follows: TGTGCCAGCAGTTTAGCCAGGGTTGAGACCCAGTACTTC.

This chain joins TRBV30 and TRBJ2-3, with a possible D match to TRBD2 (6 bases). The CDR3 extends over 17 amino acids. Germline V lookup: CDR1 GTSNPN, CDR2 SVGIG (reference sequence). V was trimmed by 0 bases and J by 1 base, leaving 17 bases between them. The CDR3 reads CAWSVEEGPVGTDTQYF. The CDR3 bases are TGTGCCTGGAGTGTTGAGGAGGGACCGGTGGGCACAGATACGCAGTATTTT. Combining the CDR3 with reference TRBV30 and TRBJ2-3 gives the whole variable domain SQTIHQWPATLVQPVGSPLSLECTVEGTSNPNLYWYRQAAGRGLQLLFYSVGIGQISSEVPQNLSASRPQDRQFILSSKKLLLSDSGFYLCAWSVEEGPVGTDTQYFGPGTRLTVL.

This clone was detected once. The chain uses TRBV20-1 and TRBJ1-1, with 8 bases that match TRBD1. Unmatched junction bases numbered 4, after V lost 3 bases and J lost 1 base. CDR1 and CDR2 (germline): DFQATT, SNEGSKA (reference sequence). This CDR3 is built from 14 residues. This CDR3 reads CSASPGTGNTEAFF. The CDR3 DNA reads TGCAGTGCTAGTCCCGGGACAGGGAACACTGAAGCTTTCTTT.

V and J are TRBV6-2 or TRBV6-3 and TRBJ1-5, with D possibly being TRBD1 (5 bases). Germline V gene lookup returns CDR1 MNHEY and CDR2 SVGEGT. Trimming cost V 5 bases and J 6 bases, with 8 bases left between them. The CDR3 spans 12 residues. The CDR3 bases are TGTGCCAGCAGTAAACAGGCTCAGCCCCAGCATTTT. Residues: CASSKQAQPQHF.

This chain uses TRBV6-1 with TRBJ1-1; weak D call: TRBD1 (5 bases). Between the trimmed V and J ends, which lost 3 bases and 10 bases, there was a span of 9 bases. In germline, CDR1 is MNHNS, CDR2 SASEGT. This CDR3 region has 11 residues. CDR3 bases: TGTGCCAGCAGTGATGGCAGGGTAGCTTTCTTT. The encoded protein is CASSDGRVAFF.

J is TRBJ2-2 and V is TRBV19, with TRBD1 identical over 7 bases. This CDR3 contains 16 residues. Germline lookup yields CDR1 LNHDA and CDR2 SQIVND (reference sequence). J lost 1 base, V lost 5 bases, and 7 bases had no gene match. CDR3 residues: CASSYFGTENTGELFF. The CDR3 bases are TGTGCCAGTAGTTACTTCGGGACAGAGAACACCGGGGAGCTGTTTTTT.

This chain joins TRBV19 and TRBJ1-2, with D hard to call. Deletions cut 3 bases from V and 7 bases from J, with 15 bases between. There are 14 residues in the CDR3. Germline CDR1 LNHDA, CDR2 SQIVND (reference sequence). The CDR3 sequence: CASSIKGATGGYTF. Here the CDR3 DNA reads TGTGCCAGTAGTATTAAAGGAGCGACGGGTGGCTACACCTTC.

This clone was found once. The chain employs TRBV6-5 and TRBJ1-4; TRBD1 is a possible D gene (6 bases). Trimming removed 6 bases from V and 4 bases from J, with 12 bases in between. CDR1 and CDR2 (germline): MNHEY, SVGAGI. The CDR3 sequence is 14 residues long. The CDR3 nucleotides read TGTGCCAGCAGACCCGGACAGAATAATGAAAAACTGTTTTTT. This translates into CASRPGQNNEKLFF.

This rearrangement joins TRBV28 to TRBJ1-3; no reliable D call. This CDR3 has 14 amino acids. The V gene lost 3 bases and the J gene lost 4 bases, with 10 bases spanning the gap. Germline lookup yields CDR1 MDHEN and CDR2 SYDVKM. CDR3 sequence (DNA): TGTGCCAGCAGTTTGGGCAGGATCGGAAACACCATATATTTT. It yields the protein CASSLGRIGNTIYF. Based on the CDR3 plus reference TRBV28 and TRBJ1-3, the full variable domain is DVKVTQSSRYLVKRTGEKVFLECVQDMDHENMFWYRQDPGLGLRLIYFSYDVKMKEKGDIPEGYSVSREKKERFSLILESASTNQTSMYLCASSLGRIGNTIYFGEGSWLTVV.

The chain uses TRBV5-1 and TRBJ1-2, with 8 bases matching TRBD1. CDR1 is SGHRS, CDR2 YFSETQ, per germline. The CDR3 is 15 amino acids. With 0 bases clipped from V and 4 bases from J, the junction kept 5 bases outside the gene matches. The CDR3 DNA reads TGCGCCAGCAGCTTGGAGACAGGGGCTGCCTATGGCTACACCTTC. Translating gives CASSLETGAAYGYTF.

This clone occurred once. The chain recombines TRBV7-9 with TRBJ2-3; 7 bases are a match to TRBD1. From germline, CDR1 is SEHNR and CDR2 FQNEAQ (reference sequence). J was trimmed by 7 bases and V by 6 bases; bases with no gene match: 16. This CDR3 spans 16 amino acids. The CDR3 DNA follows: TGTGCCAGCAGTTCAAACCGGGACAGTCCACTTCATACGCAGTATTTT. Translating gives CASSSNRDSPLHTQYF.

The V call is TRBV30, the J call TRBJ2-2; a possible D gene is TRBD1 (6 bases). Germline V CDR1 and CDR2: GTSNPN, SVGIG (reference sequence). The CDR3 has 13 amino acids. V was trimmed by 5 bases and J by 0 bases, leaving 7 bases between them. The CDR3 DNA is TGTGCCTGGGGGACACCGAACACCGGGGAGCTGTTTTTT. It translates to CAWGTPNTGELFF.

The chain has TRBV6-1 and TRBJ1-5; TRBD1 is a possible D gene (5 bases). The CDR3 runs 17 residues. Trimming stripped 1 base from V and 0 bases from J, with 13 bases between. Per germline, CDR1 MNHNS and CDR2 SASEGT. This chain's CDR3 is CASSEGEGTLSNQPQHF. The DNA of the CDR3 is TGTGCCAGCAGTGAAGGGGAGGGGACTCTTAGCAATCAGCCCCAGCATTTT.

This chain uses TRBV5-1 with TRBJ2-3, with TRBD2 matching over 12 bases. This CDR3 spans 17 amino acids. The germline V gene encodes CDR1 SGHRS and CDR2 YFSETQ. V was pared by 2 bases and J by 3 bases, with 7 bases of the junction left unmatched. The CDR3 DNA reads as TGCGCCAGCAGCTTTGCTAGCGGGAGGGCCGGTACAGATACGCAGTATTTT. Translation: CASSFASGRAGTDTQYF.

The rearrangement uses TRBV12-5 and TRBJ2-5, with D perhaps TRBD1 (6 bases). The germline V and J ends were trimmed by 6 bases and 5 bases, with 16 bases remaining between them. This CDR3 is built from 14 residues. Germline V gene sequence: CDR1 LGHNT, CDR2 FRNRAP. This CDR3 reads CASGPGQSWETQYF. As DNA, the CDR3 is TGTGCTAGTGGGCCCGGACAGTCCTGGGAGACCCAGTACTTC.

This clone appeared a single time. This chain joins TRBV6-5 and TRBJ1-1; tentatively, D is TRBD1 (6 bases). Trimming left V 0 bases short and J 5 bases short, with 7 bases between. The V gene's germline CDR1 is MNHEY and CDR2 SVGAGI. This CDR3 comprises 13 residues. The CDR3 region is CASSYSQGTEAFF. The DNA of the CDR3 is TGTGCCAGCAGTTACTCGCAGGGGACTGAAGCTTTCTTT.

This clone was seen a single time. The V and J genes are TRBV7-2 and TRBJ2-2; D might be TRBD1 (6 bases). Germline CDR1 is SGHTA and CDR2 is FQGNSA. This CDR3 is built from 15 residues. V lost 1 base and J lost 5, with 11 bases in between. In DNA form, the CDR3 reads TGTGCCAGCAGCTTAGATGGCAGGGGAACCGGGGAGCTGTTTTTT. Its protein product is CASSLDGRGTGELFF. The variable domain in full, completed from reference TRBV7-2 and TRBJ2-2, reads GAGVSQSPSNKVTEKGKDVELRCDPISGHTALYWYRQSLGQGLEFLIYFQGNSAPDKSGLPSDRFSAERTGGSVSTLTIQRTQQEDSAVYLCASSLDGRGTGELFFGEGSRLTVL.

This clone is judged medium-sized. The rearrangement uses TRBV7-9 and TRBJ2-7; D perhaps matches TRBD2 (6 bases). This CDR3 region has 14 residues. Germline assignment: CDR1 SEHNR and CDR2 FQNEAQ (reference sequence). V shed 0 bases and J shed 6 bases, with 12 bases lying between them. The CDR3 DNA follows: TGTGCCAGCAGCTTAGCGGCGGGGTACGGCGAGCAGTACTTC. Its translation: CASSLAAGYGEQYF. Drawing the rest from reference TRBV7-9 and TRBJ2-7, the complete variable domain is DTGVSQNPRHKITKRGQNVTFRCDPISEHNRLYWYRQTLGQGPEFLTYFQNEAQLEKSRLLSDRFSAERPKGSFSTLEIQRTEQGDSAMYLCASSLAAGYGEQYFGPGTRLTVT.

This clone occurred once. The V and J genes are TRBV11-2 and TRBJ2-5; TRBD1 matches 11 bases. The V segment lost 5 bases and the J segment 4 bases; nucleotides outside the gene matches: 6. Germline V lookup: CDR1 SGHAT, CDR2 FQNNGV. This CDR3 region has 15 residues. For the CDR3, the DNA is TGTGCCAGCAGCACCCGGGGACAGGGGGGAGAGACCCAGTACTTC. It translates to CASSTRGQGGETQYF. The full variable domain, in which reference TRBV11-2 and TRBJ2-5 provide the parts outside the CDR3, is EAGVAQSPRYKIIEKRQSVAFWCNPISGHATLYWYQQILGQGPKLLIQFQNNGVVDDSQLPKDRFSAERLKGVDSTLKIQPAKLEDSAVYLCASSTRGQGGETQYFGPGTRLLVL.